Below are 21 T cell receptor beta chains sequenced from a single sample in a study of T cell changes during pregnancy in multiple sclerosis. Assay used: immunoSEQ multiplex PCR; TCRdb lists only in-frame clones, some missing. The sample lists tens of thousands of clones, over 90% occurring once. This specimen consisted of CD4+ T cells from peripheral blood mononuclear cells, obtained in the second trimester of pregnancy. The receptors were sampled from a female donor with multiple sclerosis, enrolled in a pregnancy study.

The genes are TRBV30 and TRBJ2-7; 13 bases map to TRBD2. J lost 3 bases, V lost 2 bases, and 7 bases had no gene match. The CDR3 covers 16 residues. CDR1 and CDR2 (germline): GTSNPN, SVGIG (reference sequence). Here the CDR3 DNA reads TGTGCCTGGAGTCCCAGGACTAGCGGGGGAATCTACGAGCAGTACTTC. It encodes CAWSPRTSGGIYEQYF. Full variable domain (rest looked up from reference TRBV30 and TRBJ2-7): SQTIHQWPATLVQPVGSPLSLECTVEGTSNPNLYWYRQAAGRGLQLLFYSVGIGQISSEVPQNLSASRPQDRQFILSSKKLLLSDSGFYLCAWSPRTSGGIYEQYFGPGTRLTVT.

This chain links TRBV7-9 with TRBJ1-1; 8 bases align to TRBD1. Trimming cost V 0 bases and J 6 bases; bases outside gene matches: 15. Germline CDR1 and CDR2: SEHNR and FQNEAQ (reference sequence). The CDR3 has 18 amino acids. The CDR3 spells CASSLAGTGRVRGAEAFF. The CDR3 region has the DNA TGTGCCAGCAGCTTAGCCGGGACAGGTCGAGTCCGGGGGGCTGAAGCTTTCTTT.

The chain combines TRBV15 with TRBJ1-2; the D is unclear. CDR3 length: 12 residues. V was shortened by 5 bases and J by 3 bases, with 7 bases between the two germline ends. Germline V CDR1 and CDR2: LNHNV, YYDKDF (reference sequence). CDR3 in amino acids: CATSSGDYGYTF. The CDR3 region has the DNA TGTGCCACCAGCTCAGGTGACTATGGCTACACCTTC. Combining the CDR3 with reference TRBV15 and TRBJ1-2 gives the whole variable domain DAMVIQNPRYQVTQFGKPVTLSCSQTLNHNVMYWYQQKSSQAPKLLFHYYDKDFNNEADTPDNFQSRRPNTSFCFLDIRSPGLGDTAMYLCATSSGDYGYTFGSGTRLTVV.

The gene calls are TRBV27 and TRBJ2-3, with D perhaps matching TRBD2 (5 bases). The CDR3 loop spans 15 amino acids. The V gene's germline CDR1 is MNHEY and CDR2 SMNVEV (reference sequence). V shed 5 bases and J shed 0 bases, with 12 bases lying between them. CDR3 nucleotide sequence: TGTGCCAGCAGTCCCCGGCGGGTAAGCACAGATACGCAGTATTTT. Its protein is CASSPRRVSTDTQYF.

This chain connects TRBV2 to TRBJ1-3; TRBD1 might be the D (5 bases). This CDR3 has 15 residues. Trimming shortened V by 5 bases and J by 2 bases, and 13 bases separated the two germline ends. CDR1 is SNHLY, CDR2 FYNNEI, per germline. This CDR3 reads CASSNIQGPGNTIYF. The CDR3 DNA sequence: TGTGCCAGCAGTAACATCCAGGGCCCTGGAAACACCATATATTTT.

This chain uses TRBV12-5 with TRBJ2-1, with TRBD2 as a possible D gene (6 bases). The CDR3 runs to 17 residues. V was shortened by 2 bases and J by 4 bases, with 18 bases between the two germline ends. CDR1 and CDR2 (germline): LGHNT, FRNRAP. The CDR3 DNA reads TGTGCTAGTGGTTTGCCCCTTCGGGGGAAAGCGTACAATGAGCAGTTCTTC. Translated, it gives CASGLPLRGKAYNEQFF.

The chain employs TRBV14 and TRBJ1-3, with D unclear. CDR1 SGHDN and CDR2 FVKESK come from the germline V gene. V was clipped by 4 bases and J by 4 bases, with 8 bases between them. This CDR3 is built from 13 residues. CDR3 bases: TGTGCCAGCAGCCCCCGCCAGGGAAACACCATATATTTT. Protein: CASSPRQGNTIYF.

This clone was recorded only once. The chain links TRBV18 to TRBJ1-4, with D perhaps matching TRBD1 (5 bases). Germline V CDR1 and CDR2: KGHSH, LQKENI. The V end was cut by 2 bases, the J end by 7 bases, with 8 bases between. The CDR3 is 13 residues long. CDR3 coding DNA: TGTGCCAGCTCACCAATCGGGGGTGAAAAACTGTTTTTT. Protein product: CASSPIGGEKLFF.

This chain links TRBV28 with TRBJ2-3; TRBD2 matches at 13 bases. V lost 4 bases, J lost 2 bases, and 9 bases stayed unmatched. The CDR3 contains 18 residues. Germline V gene data show CDR1 as MDHEN and CDR2 as SYDVKM. The chain's CDR3 is CASSSRTSGGLPTDTQYF. For the CDR3, the DNA is TGTGCCAGCAGTTCGCGGACTAGCGGGGGCCTGCCCACAGATACGCAGTATTTT.

This chain uses TRBV7-8 with TRBJ2-7, with 7 bases matching TRBD2. CDR1 is SGHVS, CDR2 FQNEAQ, per germline. The CDR3 is 20 residues long. V was pared by 2 bases and J by 3 bases, with 22 bases of the junction left unmatched. The CDR3 spells CASSLFQVARTTRGVYEQYF. The CDR3 bases are TGTGCCAGCAGCTTATTCCAGGTCGCAAGAACCACCCGGGGGGTCTACGAGCAGTACTTC.

V is TRBV27 and J is TRBJ2-3; no clear D gene. The germline V gene encodes CDR1 MNHEY and CDR2 SMNVEV (reference sequence). The CDR3 contains 12 residues. The V gene lost 8 bases and the J gene lost 1 base, with 7 bases spanning the gap. CDR3 amino acids: CASSRGTDTQYF. DNA for the CDR3: TGTGCCAGCTCCCGGGGCACAGATACGCAGTATTTT.

The chain uses TRBV6-6 and TRBJ2-7, with 8 nucleotides matching TRBD2. The CDR3 is made up of 12 amino acids. Germline V gene lookup returns CDR1 MNHNY and CDR2 SVGAGI (reference sequence). Trimming at V came to 7 bases and at J to 5 bases, leaving 4 bases not matched to a gene. The CDR3 spells CASTTGGDEQYF. The CDR3 nucleotides read TGTGCCAGCACCACGGGGGGGGACGAGCAGTACTTC.

This clone has only a few counts. The chain employs TRBV6-4 and TRBJ1-1, with TRBD1 matching 7 bases. CDR3 length: 14 residues. Germline-derived CDR1 and CDR2 are MRHNA and SNTAGT. With 6 bases clipped from V and 2 bases from J, the junction kept 6 bases outside the gene matches. The CDR3 reads CASRSDRTNTEAFF. CDR3 DNA: TGTGCCAGCAGATCGGACAGGACTAACACTGAAGCTTTCTTT.

This chain's CDR3 is CASRGVAGYYEQYF. The DNA of the CDR3 is TGTGCCAGCAGGGGGGTAGCGGGCTACTACGAGCAGTACTTC. The chain uses TRBV2 and TRBJ2-7, with 7 bases lining up with TRBD2. The CDR3 is 14 residues long. Germline trimming cut 6 bases from V and 3 bases from J; bases unmatched to any gene: 8. The germline V gene encodes CDR1 SNHLY and CDR2 FYNNEI.

CDR3: CASSVGSANTGELFF. Written as DNA, the CDR3 is TGTGCCAGCAGCGTAGGGAGCGCGAACACCGGGGAGCTGTTTTTT. V and J are TRBV9 and TRBJ2-2, with D uncertain. CDR1 and CDR2 from the germline V gene are SGDLS and YYNGEE. The CDR3 runs to 15 residues. The V end was cut by 0 bases, the J end by 0 bases, with 6 bases between.

The J gene is TRBJ1-1, the V gene TRBV5-1; 7 bases agree with TRBD1. The V gene's germline CDR1 is SGHRS and CDR2 YFSETQ. Trimming took 2 bases from V and 5 from J; bases not matched to a gene: 6. The CDR3 spans 14 residues. The CDR3 region has the DNA TGCGCCAGCAGCTTAGAGGGGGCGCGGACTGAAGCTTTCTTT. Its translation is CASSLEGARTEAFF.

V usage is TRBV19 and J usage is TRBJ2-3; 8 bases match TRBD2. With 0 bases clipped from V and 5 bases from J, the junction kept 16 bases outside the gene matches. Germline CDR1 is LNHDA and CDR2 is SQIVND (reference sequence). This CDR3 has 19 amino acids. The CDR3 sequence is CASSIDASGIAGIVDTQYF. For the CDR3, the DNA is TGTGCCAGTAGTATAGATGCGTCCGGGATAGCGGGGATTGTAGATACGCAGTATTTT.

V usage is TRBV29-1 and J usage is TRBJ1-2; D call uncertain. The ends were cut back, 6 bases at V and 0 bases at J, with 8 bases in the middle. The CDR3 contains 12 residues. The germline V gene has CDR1 SQVTM and CDR2 ANQGSEA. This CDR3 is CSVTRANYGYTF. CDR3 nucleotide sequence: TGCAGCGTCACTCGCGCTAACTATGGCTACACCTTC. Using reference TRBV29-1 and TRBJ1-2 for the parts outside the CDR3, the full variable domain is SAVISQKPSRDICQRGTSLTIQCQVDSQVTMMFWYRQQPGQSLTLIATANQGSEATYESGFVIDKFPISRPNLTFSTLTVSNMSPEDSSIYLCSVTRANYGYTFGSGTRLTVV.

V usage is TRBV19 and J usage is TRBJ2-1, with 7 bases fitting TRBD2. V trimming: 7 bases; J trimming: 0 bases; junction bases outside the gene matches: 9. The CDR3 consists of 16 residues. Looked up from germline, CDR1 is LNHDA and CDR2 is SQIVND (reference sequence). In nucleotides, the CDR3 is TGTGCCAGTACCGAGCGGGGCGGGTACTCCTACAATGAGCAGTTCTTC. Translated, it gives CASTERGGYSYNEQFF. The full variable domain, its missing parts supplied by reference TRBV19 and TRBJ2-1, is DGGITQSPKYLFRKEGQNVTLSCEQNLNHDAMYWYRQDPGQGLRLIYYSQIVNDFQKGDIAEGYSVSREKKESFPLTVTSAQKNPTAFYLCASTERGGYSYNEQFFGPGTRLTVL.

V and J are TRBV29-1 and TRBJ2-1; D is possibly TRBD2 (5 bases). The germline V gene has CDR1 SQVTM and CDR2 ANQGSEA. The CDR3 is 11 residues long. The CDR3 nucleotides are TGCGGACTGGACGGAAACAATGAGCAGTTCTTC. Amino acids: CGLDGNNEQFF.

The chain links TRBV11-2 to TRBJ2-4; D unresolved. V gave up 4 bases and J gave up 0 bases, with 10 bases separating them. The CDR3 runs to 15 residues. Germline V gene data show CDR1 as SGHAT and CDR2 as FQNNGV. The CDR3 sequence is CASSSIKLAKNIQYF. CDR3 in DNA: TGTGCCAGCAGCTCGATAAAACTAGCCAAAAACATTCAGTACTTC.